This T cell receptor beta chain was profiled in a study of type 1 regulatory T cells (dated by TCRdb to the early 2020s). Describing the broader study: The study characterized an in vitro protocol that generated a Tr1-enriched, alloantigen-specific CD4 T cell product named T-allo10. Patients with hematological malignancies who were receiving allogeneic hematopoietic stem cell transplantation were the group in which T-allo10 was being clinically evaluated. Overall results and qualifications from the work: Tr1 cells showed a more restricted TCR repertoire than non-Tr1 cells, which the study interpreted as alloantigen-induced clonal expansion.

This clonotype is assessed as medium-sized (0.01 to 0.1%). No antigen is known for it. No base quality information exists; no much larger clone differs at one position. This sample was sequenced with an Illumina MiSeq. The public reads were quality trimmed at Q25 with fastp and then assembled into clones with MiXCR by TCRdb, keeping productive beta chains. Every entry covers one CDR3 protein and lists the most common genes and DNA from its rows. This sample has roughly 62,000 distinct CDR3 sequences in its table, and around 62% of those were observed once. The leading ten clones occupy approximately 1.8% of the sample. From its cysteine to its phenylalanine, the CDR3 spans 16 amino acids. The retained sequence is limited to the CDR3, 48 bases, with the frame set at the first base. From the germline V gene, CDR1 is LGHNA and CDR2 is YSLEER. After removal of 3 bases from V and 7 bases from J, the junction retains 7 bases not matched to a gene.

The sample comprised cultured non-Tr1 T cells, either the whole culture or a sorted T cell fraction (not recorded which). The sample's cell subset or site label, decoded: non-Tr1 population from the T-allo10 product. The V and J genes are TRBV4-3 and TRBJ2-2; 11 middle bases align to TRBD2. This TCR was sampled from a human donor in good health. The CDR3 region: CASSHTSGSEGGELFF. The sequence in DNA is TGCGCCAGCAGCCACACTAGCGGGAGTGAAGGCGGGGAGCTGTTTTTT.